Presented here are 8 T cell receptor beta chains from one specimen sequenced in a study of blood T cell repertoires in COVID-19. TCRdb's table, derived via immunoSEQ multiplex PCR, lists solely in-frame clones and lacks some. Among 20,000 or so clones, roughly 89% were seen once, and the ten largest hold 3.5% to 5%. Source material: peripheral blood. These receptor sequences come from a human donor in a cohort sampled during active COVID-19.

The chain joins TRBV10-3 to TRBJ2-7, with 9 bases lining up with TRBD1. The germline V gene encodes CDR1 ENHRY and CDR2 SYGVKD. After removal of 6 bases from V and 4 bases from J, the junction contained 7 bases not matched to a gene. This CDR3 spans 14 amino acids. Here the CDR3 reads CAIRGTGIGYEQYF. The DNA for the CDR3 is TGTGCCATCAGGGGGACAGGGATTGGGTACGAGCAGTACTTC.

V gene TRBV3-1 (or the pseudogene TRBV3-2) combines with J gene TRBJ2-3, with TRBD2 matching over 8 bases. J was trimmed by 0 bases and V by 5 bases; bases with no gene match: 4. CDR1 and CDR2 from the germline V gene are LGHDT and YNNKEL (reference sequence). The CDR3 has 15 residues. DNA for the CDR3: TGTGCCAGCAGCTTCTCTAGCGGGAGCACAGATACGCAGTATTTT. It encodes CASSFSSGSTDTQYF.

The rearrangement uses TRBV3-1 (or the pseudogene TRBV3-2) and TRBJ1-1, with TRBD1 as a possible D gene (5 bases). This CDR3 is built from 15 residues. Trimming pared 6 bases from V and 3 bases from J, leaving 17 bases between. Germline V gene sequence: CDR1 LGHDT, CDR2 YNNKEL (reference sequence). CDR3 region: CASSSYRTQDTEAFF. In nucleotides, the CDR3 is TGTGCCAGCAGTTCATACAGGACACAGGACACTGAAGCTTTCTTT.

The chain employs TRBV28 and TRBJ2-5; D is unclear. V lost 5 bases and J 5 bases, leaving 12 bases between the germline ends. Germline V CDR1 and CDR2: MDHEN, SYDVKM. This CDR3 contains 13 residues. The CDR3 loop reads CASSTASRETQYF. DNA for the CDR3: TGTGCCAGCAGTACCGCCTCCCGGGAGACCCAGTACTTC.

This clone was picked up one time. The CDR3 DNA reads as TGTGCCAGCAGAGGGGGTTTCTATGGCTACACCTTC. Translated, it gives CASRGGFYGYTF. This sequence joins TRBV9 and TRBJ1-2; TRBD1 is a possible D gene (6 bases). This CDR3 comprises 12 residues. The V and J ends lost 5 bases and 4 bases respectively, with 9 bases between them. In germline, CDR1 is SGDLS, CDR2 YYNGEE. The complete variable domain, with remaining parts taken from reference TRBV9 and TRBJ1-2, reads DSGVTQTPKHLITATGQRVTLRCSPRSGDLSVYWYQQSLDQGLQFLIQYYNGEERAKGNILERFSAQQFPDLHSELNLSSLELGDSALYFCASRGGFYGYTFGSGTRLTVV.

The CDR3 region has the DNA TGTGCCAGCAGTTTAACAGGGTCGGTCACTGAAGCTTTCTTT. Translation gives CASSLTGSVTEAFF. The chain has TRBV27 and TRBJ1-1; D might be TRBD1 (6 bases). Trimming removed 2 bases at V and 4 bases at J, with 11 bases between. CDR1 is MNHEY and CDR2 is SMNVEV in the germline V gene (reference sequence). The CDR3 has 14 residues.

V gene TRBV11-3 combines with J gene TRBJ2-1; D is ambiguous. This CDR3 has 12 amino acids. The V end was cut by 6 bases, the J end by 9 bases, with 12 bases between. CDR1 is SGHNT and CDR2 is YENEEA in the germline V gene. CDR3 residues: CASRSRVGEQFF. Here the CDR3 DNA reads TGTGCCAGCAGGTCCCGGGTGGGTGAGCAGTTCTTC.

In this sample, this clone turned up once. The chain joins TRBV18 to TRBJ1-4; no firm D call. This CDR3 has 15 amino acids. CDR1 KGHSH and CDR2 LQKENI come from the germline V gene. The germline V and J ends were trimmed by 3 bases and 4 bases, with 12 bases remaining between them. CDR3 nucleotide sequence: TGTGCCAGCTCACCTCGGAGGACCGATAATGAAAAACTGTTTTTT. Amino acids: CASSPRRTDNEKLFF.